This T cell receptor beta chain was sequenced in a study of vaccination effects on CD4 cells after COVID-19. Study-wide results and limits: The vaccine-induced clones of healthy vaccinees included only 1 of 255 that cross-reacted with common cold coronaviruses. Long after vaccination, the clones induced by infection and by vaccine shrank markedly in size.

ViraFEST expansion of antigen-specific CD4+ T cells with viral peptide pools preceded sequencing. Between days 9 and 10 of culture, CD4+ T cells were separated out. Peptides at roughly 10 ug/ml and IL-2 at approximately 9.1 IU/ml were added to two million PBMC per well. V was clipped by 3 bases and J by 4 bases, with 9 bases between them. The CDR3 length is 13 residues. Assay used: immunoSEQ multiplex PCR; TCRdb lists only in-frame clones, some missing. The sample yields some 20,000 clones, about two thirds seen once. Points on this clone: The target antigen is unknown.

Here the sequenced sample was CD4+ T cells from PBMCs cultured with HCoV-229E spike peptides, taken before COVID-19 vaccination. The chain joins TRBV12-3 or TRBV12-4 to TRBJ1-2; D ambiguous. The sequence derives from a human donor who received a COVID-19 vaccine. As DNA, the CDR3 is TGTGCCAGCAGTTTGCCCGGGGTCTATGGCTACACCTTC. It is translated as CASSLPGVYGYTF.